This T cell receptor beta chain was identified during a study of response to subunit inactivated influenza vaccine. Findings and limits, study-wide: The study's authors posited that every seasonal influenza vaccination enlists few new T cells.

This clonotype showed up just a few times. Its antigen is as yet unknown. V was clipped by 4 bases and J by 0 bases; unmatched bases: 6. The germline V gene has CDR1 LGHDT and CDR2 YNNKEL (reference sequence). The CDR3 runs to 15 residues. TCRdb independently ran MiXCR on the RT-PCR reads; one entry per CDR3 protein. This sample carries 600,000 to 700,000 distinct CDR3 sequences, 12% to 15% of them seen once, and the ten largest clones take about 7.6%. Sequencing used PBMCs from blood, obtained less than 15 days before vaccination. V and J are TRBV3-1 and TRBJ2-7; the match to TRBD1 covers 7 bases. This TCR derives from a man aged 45 to 65 who received an inactivated influenza vaccine. CDR3 protein: CASSPLQGISYEQYF. The CDR3 bases are TGTGCCAGCAGCCCCCTACAGGGGATCTCCTACGAGCAGTACTTC.